Shown below are 22 T cell receptor beta chains from a single sample sequenced in a study of OX40 agonist ivuxolimab in advanced cancers. The data were produced by immunoSEQ multiplex PCR, yet TCRdb's version contains in-frame clones alone and is incomplete. The sample contains more than 80,000 clones, approximately 90% of which appear only once. The sequences come from CD4+ or CD8+ T cells sorted from blood, collected in a trial of the OX40 agonist ivuxolimab. Receptor source: an adult with an advanced solid tumor such as melanoma, head and neck, liver or kidney cancer.

The chain employs TRBV6-1 and TRBJ1-6; maybe TRBD1 (6 bases). V lost 2 bases, J lost 10 bases, and 12 bases lay in between. The CDR3 covers 14 residues. Germline lookup yields CDR1 MNHNS and CDR2 SASEGT. The CDR3 sequence is CASSERTGNSPLHF. The CDR3 DNA reads as TGTGCCAGCAGTGAACGTACAGGGAACTCACCCCTCCACTTT.

This chain connects TRBV4-2 to TRBJ2-1; 10 bases match TRBD2. Germline CDR1 LGHNA, CDR2 YNFKEQ. The CDR3 is 12 amino acids. Trimming at V came to 4 bases and at J to 10 bases, leaving 1 base not matched to a gene. The CDR3 region is CASSLLAGEQFF. CDR3 DNA: TGTGCCAGCAGCCTACTAGCGGGAGAGCAGTTCTTC.

The chain joins TRBV12-5 to TRBJ1-2, with D unresolved. Germline V gene lookup returns CDR1 LGHNT and CDR2 FRNRAP. The V and J ends lost 2 bases and 4 bases respectively, with 20 bases between them. The CDR3 loop spans 17 amino acids. The CDR3 sequence: CASGLPLETGRCYGYTF. The CDR3 region has the DNA TGTGCTAGTGGTTTGCCACTGGAGACCGGCAGGTGCTATGGCTACACCTTC.

The chain has TRBV21-1 and TRBJ1-3. TRBV21-1 is recorded as a pseudogene. The CDR3 sequence is 14 residues long. In DNA form, the CDR3 reads TGTGCCAGCGGTATAGAGGGATCTGGAAACACCATATATTTT. Translated: CASGIEGSGNTIYF.

This clone was seen just once. The chain couples TRBV25-1 to TRBJ1-4; D gene unclear. The CDR3 is 14 residues long. The germline gives CDR1 MGHDK, CDR2 SYGVNS. Trimming pared 4 bases from V and 8 bases from J, leaving 14 bases between. CDR3 residues: CASSVARADEKLFF. CDR3 nucleotides: TGTGCCAGCAGTGTAGCCCGGGCCGACGAAAAACTGTTTTTT.

The chain recombines TRBV5-6 with TRBJ2-5; D remains unclear. This CDR3 region has 14 residues. Germline V gives CDR1 SGHDT, CDR2 YYEEEE. Trimming removed 4 bases at V and 3 bases at J, with 13 bases between. CDR3 protein: CASSHLQSKETQYF. The CDR3 DNA reads as TGTGCCAGCAGCCACCTCCAGAGTAAAGAGACCCAGTACTTC.

The V gene is TRBV19, the J gene TRBJ1-5; the D gene is possibly TRBD1 (5 bases). Trimming took 5 bases from V and 4 from J, leaving 9 bases between them. The germline CDR1 and CDR2 sequences are LNHDA and SQIVND (reference sequence). This CDR3 has 13 amino acids. The CDR3 nucleotides read TGTGCCAGTAGTCAGCAGGGAAATCAGCCCCAGCATTTT. This translates into CASSQQGNQPQHF.

The V gene is TRBV5-8, the J gene TRBJ1-1, with D perhaps TRBD1 (5 bases). The V gene's germline CDR1 is SGHTS and CDR2 YDEGEE. The CDR3 loop spans 15 amino acids. The V end was cut by 3 bases, the J end by 0 bases, with 12 bases between. Written as DNA, the CDR3 is TGTGCCAGCAGCTCACGACAGTTCATGAACACTGAAGCTTTCTTT. This sequence encodes CASSSRQFMNTEAFF.

The chain carries TRBV10-1 and TRBJ2-5; D might be TRBD1 or TRBD2, each matching 6 bases. CDR1 WNHNN and CDR2 SYGVQD come from the germline V gene (reference sequence). The V end lost 2 bases, the J end lost 2 bases, and 12 bases lay between the germline ends. This CDR3 spans 15 amino acids. The CDR3 loop is CASSEGGTLQETQYF. For the CDR3, the DNA is TGCGCCAGCAGTGAGGGAGGGACATTGCAAGAGACCCAGTACTTC.

The chain couples TRBV2 to TRBJ2-7, with 7 positions matching TRBD2. The J segment lost 6 bases and the V segment lost 4 bases, leaving 9 bases of the junction unmatched. Germline assignment: CDR1 SNHLY and CDR2 FYNNEI. CDR3 length: 14 residues. The CDR3 here is CASSGDSGISEQYF. CDR3 in DNA: TGTGCCAGCAGTGGAGACAGCGGGATATCCGAGCAGTACTTC.

The V and J genes are TRBV6-5 and TRBJ2-7, with 7 bases fitting TRBD1. The V segment lost 5 bases and the J segment 2 bases; nucleotides outside the gene matches: 6. Germline V gene sequence: CDR1 MNHEY, CDR2 SVGAGI. This CDR3 contains 14 residues. In nucleotides, the CDR3 is TGTGCCAGCAGTCCCCGACAGGGTCCCTACGAGCAGTACTTC. Its protein is CASSPRQGPYEQYF.

The V gene is TRBV29-1, the J gene TRBJ2-5, with TRBD1 matching over 9 bases. Germline V CDR1 and CDR2: SQVTM, ANQGSEA. The V and J ends lost 7 bases and 2 bases, in that order; junction bases with no gene match: 5. The CDR3 runs to 13 residues. The CDR3 DNA follows: TGCAGCGGGGGACAGGGTGGTCAAGAGACCCAGTACTTC. Translating it yields CSGGQGGQETQYF.

This sequence joins TRBV7-2 and TRBJ2-7, with a possible D match to TRBD2 (5 bases). V lost 5 bases, J lost 0 bases, and 14 bases lay in between. Germline assignment: CDR1 SGHTA and CDR2 FQGNSA. The CDR3 spans 15 residues. Here the CDR3 DNA reads TGTGCCAGCAGCCCCCGGCCGGGGAGCTCCTACGAGCAGTACTTC. Protein product: CASSPRPGSSYEQYF.

This rearrangement joins TRBV7-2 to TRBJ1-3, with 8 bases lining up with TRBD1. V dropped 4 bases and J dropped 1; count of bases not matched to a gene: 3. CDR3 length: 15 amino acids. The germline V gene encodes CDR1 SGHTA and CDR2 FQGNSA. The CDR3 bases are TGTGCCAGCAGCTCTAGGACAGGGTCTGGAAACACCATATATTTT. Translating gives CASSSRTGSGNTIYF.

The chain employs TRBV30 and TRBJ1-6; TRBD1 agrees at 9 bases. Germline V lookup: CDR1 GTSNPN, CDR2 SVGIG (reference sequence). This CDR3 region has 18 residues. V gave up 2 bases and J gave up 7 bases; unmatched junction bases: 15. CDR3 in DNA: TGTGCCTGGAGTCCCTCTCTCTTCGGACAGGGGAGCAATTCACCCCTCCACTTT. Protein product: CAWSPSLFGQGSNSPLHF.

This clone was observed once. The rearrangement uses TRBV2 and TRBJ2-7, with D possibly called TRBD1 or TRBD2 (5 bases each). This CDR3 spans 15 amino acids. Germline CDR1 and CDR2: SNHLY and FYNNEI. V lost 8 bases and J 6 bases, leaving 23 bases between the germline ends. CDR3 amino acids: CASGNRDGTGGEQYF. The CDR3 DNA reads as TGTGCCAGCGGAAACCGGGACGGGACCGGTGGCGAGCAGTACTTC.

J is TRBJ2-5 and V is TRBV9; D may be TRBD1 (5 bases). Germline V gene sequence: CDR1 SGDLS, CDR2 YYNGEE. The V gene lost 0 bases and the J gene lost 2 bases, with 14 bases spanning the gap. The length of the CDR3 is 16 residues. The DNA for the CDR3 is TGTGCCAGCAGCGTAGGTAAGGGGCTGTGGCAAGAGACCCAGTACTTC. Its protein is CASSVGKGLWQETQYF.

The chain joins TRBV19 to TRBJ1-5, with D hard to call. Germline assignment: CDR1 LNHDA and CDR2 SQIVND (reference sequence). V dropped 5 bases and J dropped 1 base, with 9 bases sitting between them. The CDR3 runs to 14 residues. This chain's CDR3 is CASSPSGSNQPQHF. CDR3 DNA sequence: TGTGCCAGTAGTCCCTCGGGAAGCAATCAGCCCCAGCATTTT.

The rearrangement uses TRBV18 and TRBJ2-1; 7 bases are shared with TRBD1. Trimming removed 3 bases from V and 4 bases from J; junction bases left unmatched: 6. Germline values: CDR1 KGHSH, CDR2 LQKENI. This CDR3 contains 15 residues. CDR3 residues: CASSPGTQGYNEQFF. CDR3 in DNA: TGTGCCAGCTCACCCGGGACACAGGGGTACAATGAGCAGTTCTTC.

V usage is TRBV11-2 and J usage is TRBJ1-1, with a tentative D call TRBD1 (6 bases). This CDR3 has 14 amino acids. V gave up 5 bases and J gave up 3 bases, with 13 bases separating them. Germline V gives CDR1 SGHAT, CDR2 FQNNGV. The CDR3 spells CASSPWEGDTEAFF. DNA of the CDR3: TGTGCCAGCAGCCCCTGGGAGGGGGACACTGAAGCTTTCTTT.

The chain employs TRBV6-1 and TRBJ2-7, with unresolved D. The CDR3 loop spans 15 amino acids. Germline values: CDR1 MNHNS, CDR2 SASEGT. Deletions cut 3 bases from V and 2 bases from J, with 14 bases between. As DNA, the CDR3 is TGTGCCAGCAGTGATATTTCCGTAGGACCCTACGAGCAGTACTTC. Translating gives CASSDISVGPYEQYF.

This clone was counted only a few times. The CDR3 region has the DNA TGTGCCAGCAGCTTCGGACTTGAGGGTACAGATACGCAGTATTTT. This sequence encodes CASSFGLEGTDTQYF. The chain recombines TRBV7-3 with TRBJ2-3, with D possibly being TRBD2 (5 bases). Trimming took off 3 bases at V and 3 bases at J, with 13 bases between the two ends. The germline V gene encodes CDR1 SGHTA and CDR2 FQGTGA. This CDR3 has 15 amino acids.